The T cell receptor (delta chain) described here comes from a study of gamma-delta T cells after stem cell transplantation. To note about this clone: A far larger clone is one base from this, pointing to a likely read error.

The CDR3 runs to 24 residues. Germline CDR1 and CDR2: TSWWSYY and QGS. TCRdb used CATT to re-call clones from the RT-PCR reads. The sample yields approximately 600 delta-chain clones, roughly 6% seen once. This chain uses TRDV1 with TRDJ2, with 12 bases aligning to TRDD3. The source of this sequence is a human donor. It is not recorded whose cells these are; they may come from a transplant donor. The sequenced sample was gamma-delta T cells. CDR3 nucleotides: TGTGCTCTTGGGCCCCGAGGGACGCTGACCTCTCATTACTGGGGGATACTTCCGACAGCACAACTATTCTTT. It translates to CALGPRGTLTSHYWGILPTAQLFF.